This T cell receptor beta chain was sequenced in a study of cytomegalovirus exposure and HLA in healthy donors. Worth noting for this clone: The antigen is undetermined.

Study conclusions and caveats: Later analysis associated a missense DCLRE1C variant with TCR beta V- and J-gene trimming. TCR beta sequences numbering under 20,000 were associated with HLA alleles at 0.05 false discovery rate in a later analysis.

Germline V gives CDR1 SNHLY, CDR2 FYNNEI. The CDR3 is 12 residues long. Trimming pared 10 bases from V and 7 bases from J, leaving 11 bases between. Vbeta (60) and Jbeta (13) primers were used in the PCR. Measured with immunoSEQ multiplex PCR; TCRdb has only the in-frame clones, and not every one. This sample yields fewer than 200,000 clones, of which about 80% are seen a single time; roughly 3.7% belongs to the top ten. This receptor was taken from a young man in good health and CMV-seropositive. The chain joins TRBV2 to TRBJ1-6; a possible D gene is TRBD1 (6 bases). Sample: PBMCs. CDR3 loop: CATQRGNSPLHF. In DNA, the CDR3 is TGTGCCACTCAGAGGGGGAATTCACCCCTCCACTTT.